What follows is one T cell receptor (beta chain) and its context. The sample belongs to a study of blood T cell repertoires in COVID-19. Sequencing used immunoSEQ multiplex PCR; TCRdb keeps in-frame clones, though not all of them. The sample shows approximately 220,000 clones, 85% to 90% of them seen only once. Sequences were obtained from peripheral blood. The sequence came from a man aged 50 to 59 with acute or convalescent COVID-19.

The CDR3 coding sequence is TGTGCCAGCAGCCTGGCAGGGCGGTTCTATGGCTACACCTTC. This sequence encodes CASSLAGRFYGYTF. The chain carries TRBV6-2 or TRBV6-3 and TRBJ1-2; D perhaps matches TRBD1 (5 bases). This CDR3 region has 14 residues. Between the trimmed V and J ends, which lost 6 bases and 4 bases, there was a span of 15 bases. The germline gives CDR1 MNHEY, CDR2 SVGEGT.